This T cell receptor beta chain was found in a study of blood T cell repertoires in COVID-19. Overall study context: Nucleic acid was either cDNA or gDNA, and it came from T cells, B-cell-depleted T cells, or PBMCs.

In the case of this clone: One junction end does not reproduce the germline sequence, and a read error may be involved.

Original processing methods: For nucleated cells, counts were estimated from reference gene primer amplification. Measured with immunoSEQ multiplex PCR; TCRdb has only the in-frame clones, and not every one. For V, J and clone size, that table is used; D and trimming come from the DNA. The repertoire holds some 130,000 clones, with roughly 85% as singletons. The CDR3 loop spans 16 amino acids. The germline V gene encodes CDR1 DFQATT and CDR2 SNEGSKA (reference sequence). The TCR originated in a man aged 60-69 years with acute or convalescent COVID-19. The sequenced sample was peripheral blood. V usage is TRBV20-1 and J usage is TRBJ2-3, with D perhaps matching TRBD1 (6 bases). This CDR3 is CSASPARLETGLHPSF. Here the CDR3 DNA reads TGCAGTGCTAGTCCCGCCCGATTAGAGACAGGCCTGCATCCCAGTTTT.